The rows below give T cell receptor beta chains drawn from one sample of a study of T-cell reconstitution after alpha-beta-depleted transplantation in children. TCRdb independently ran MiXCR on the PCR reads; one entry per CDR3 protein. The sample holds more than 450,000 distinct CDR3 sequences, about a sixth seen once. The input for sequencing was PBMCs from the stem cell graft donor, taken from the stem cell graft. Source of these receptors: a human donor who donated a stem cell graft to a child with acute lymphoblastic leukemia. Both conserved end residues are part of each CDR3. The D gene is left open where the match is weak. Expanded clones are given a class, and other clones once, few, many or no size at all.

J gene	clone size	V gene	D gene	CDR3 protein	CDR3 DNA
TRBJ2-7	.	TRBV13	TRBD1	CASSLLTTGVLYEQYF	TGTGCCAGCAGCTTACTGACCACAGGGGTTCTCTACGAGCAGTACTTC
TRBJ1-1	.	TRBV5-1	.	CASSGDGRNTEAFF	TGCGCCAGCAGCGGGGACGGGCGGAACACTGAAGCTTTCTTT
TRBJ2-7	.	TRBV7-8	TRBD1	CASSGGTGLYEQYF	TGTGCCAGCAGCGGAGGGACAGGGCTCTACGAGCAGTACTTC
TRBJ2-3	.	TRBV6-4	.	CASSENGAAGTQYF	TGTGCCAGCAGTGAAAACGGGGCGGCGGGGACGCAGTATTTT
TRBJ2-7	many	TRBV5-1	TRBD1	CASSRQTGGYEQYF	TGCGCCAGCAGCCGACAAACAGGGGGCTACGAGCAGTACTTC
TRBJ2-7	.	TRBV10-3	TRBD2	CAISGELAGVPYEQYF	TGTGCCATCAGTGGGGAACTAGCGGGAGTTCCCTACGAGCAGTACTTC
TRBJ2-7	few	TRBV6-5	TRBD2	CASGSSGVTYEQYF	TGTGCCAGCGGATCCAGCGGGGTAACCTACGAGCAGTACTTC
TRBJ2-7	.	TRBV13	TRBD1	CASSPGTGGYGQYF	TGTGCCAGCAGCCCGGGGACAGGGGGCTACGGGCAGTACTTC
TRBJ1-5	few	TRBV27	TRBD1	CASSSTGGRNQPQHF	TGTGCCAGCAGTTCGACAGGGGGCCGCAATCAGCCCCAGCATTTT
TRBJ1-5	few	TRBV19	.	CASSIEGAWAGHQPQHF	TGTGCCAGTAGTATAGAGGGGGCCTGGGCAGGGCATCAGCCCCAGCATTTT
TRBJ2-7	.	TRBV15	TRBD2	CATSRAGGSSSYEQYF	TGTGCCACCAGCAGAGCCGGGGGGTCCTCCTCCTACGAGCAGTACTTC
TRBJ2-7	.	TRBV12-3/TRBV12-4	.	CASSLPRGLYEQYF	TGTGCCAGCAGTTTGCCCAGGGGCCTTTACGAGCAGTACTTC
TRBJ1-5	.	TRBV29-1	TRBD1	CSVGQGANQPQHF	TGCAGCGTTGGACAGGGGGCGAATCAGCCCCAGCATTTT
TRBJ2-2	.	TRBV4-2	.	CASSQTGATTGELFF	TGTGCCAGCAGCCAGACGGGAGCGACCACCGGGGAGCTGTTTTTT
TRBJ2-7	few	TRBV5-1	.	CASSLELNEQYF	TGCGCCAGCAGCTTAGAACTGAACGAGCAGTACTTC
TRBJ2-1	.	TRBV7-3	TRBD2	CASSLPLTSGEQFF	TGTGCCAGCAGCCTTCCTTTGACTAGCGGAGAGCAGTTCTTC
TRBJ2-1	many	TRBV5-1	TRBD1	CASSRTGFNNEQFF	TGCGCCAGCAGCCGGACAGGGTTTAACAATGAGCAGTTCTTC
TRBJ2-1	once	TRBV12-3/TRBV12-4	.	CAGSLWDDYNEQFF	TGTGCCGGCAGTTTATGGGATGACTACAATGAGCAGTTCTTC